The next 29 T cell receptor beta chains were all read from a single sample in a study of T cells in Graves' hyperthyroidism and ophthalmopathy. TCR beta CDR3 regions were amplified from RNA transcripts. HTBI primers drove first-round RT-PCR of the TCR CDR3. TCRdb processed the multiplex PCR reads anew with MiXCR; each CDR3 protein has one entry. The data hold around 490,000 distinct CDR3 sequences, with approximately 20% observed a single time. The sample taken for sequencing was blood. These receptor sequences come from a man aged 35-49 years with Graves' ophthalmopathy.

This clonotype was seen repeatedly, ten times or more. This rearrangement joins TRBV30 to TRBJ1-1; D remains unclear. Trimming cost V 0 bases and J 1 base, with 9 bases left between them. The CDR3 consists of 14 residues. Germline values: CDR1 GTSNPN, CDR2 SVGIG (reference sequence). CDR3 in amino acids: CAWSVGVGNTEAFF. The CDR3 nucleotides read TGTGCCTGGAGTGTCGGAGTCGGGAACACTGAAGCTTTCTTT.

In nucleotides, the CDR3 is TGTGCCAGCAGCCCGGGACAGTTCGGGGGAGAGACCCAGTACTTC. Translated: CASSPGQFGGETQYF. V gene TRBV9 combines with J gene TRBJ2-5; a possible D gene is TRBD1 (7 bases). V was clipped by 4 bases and J by 4 bases, with 17 bases between them. The CDR3 extends over 15 amino acids. In germline, CDR1 is SGDLS, CDR2 YYNGEE. The entire variable domain, with the rest obtained from reference TRBV9 and TRBJ2-5, is as follows: DSGVTQTPKHLITATGQRVTLRCSPRSGDLSVYWYQQSLDQGLQFLIQYYNGEERAKGNILERFSAQQFPDLHSELNLSSLELGDSALYFCASSPGQFGGETQYFGPGTRLLVL.

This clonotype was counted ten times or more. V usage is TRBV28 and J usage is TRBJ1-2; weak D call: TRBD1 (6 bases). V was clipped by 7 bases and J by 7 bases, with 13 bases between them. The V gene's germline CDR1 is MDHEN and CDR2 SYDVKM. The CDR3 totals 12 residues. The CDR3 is CASITGGGGYTF. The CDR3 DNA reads TGTGCCAGCATCACCGGAGGGGGTGGCTACACCTTC.

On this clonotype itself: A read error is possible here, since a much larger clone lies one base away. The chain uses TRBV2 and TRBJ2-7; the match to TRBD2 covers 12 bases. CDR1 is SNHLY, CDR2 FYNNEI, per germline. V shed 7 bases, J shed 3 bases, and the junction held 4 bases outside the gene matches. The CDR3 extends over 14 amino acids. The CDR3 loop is CASMLGLAGYEQYF. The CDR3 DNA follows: TGTGCCAGCATGCTGGGACTAGCGGGCTACGAGCAGTACTTC.

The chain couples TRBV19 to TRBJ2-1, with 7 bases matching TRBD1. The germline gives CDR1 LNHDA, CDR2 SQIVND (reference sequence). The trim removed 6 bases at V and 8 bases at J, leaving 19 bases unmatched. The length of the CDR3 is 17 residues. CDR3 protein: CASSPRDRAVRNDEQFF. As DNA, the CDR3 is TGTGCCAGTAGCCCCCGAGACAGGGCGGTACGGAACGATGAGCAGTTCTTC.

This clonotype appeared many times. The CDR3 reads CASSPSGTRDNEQFF. For the CDR3, the DNA is TGTGCCAGCAGCCCTAGCGGGACGCGGGACAATGAGCAGTTCTTC. The chain combines TRBV7-9 with TRBJ2-1; TRBD2 agrees at 9 bases. The CDR3 contains 15 residues. Trimming removed 5 bases from V and 5 bases from J; junction bases left unmatched: 7. The germline gives CDR1 SEHNR, CDR2 FQNEAQ (reference sequence).

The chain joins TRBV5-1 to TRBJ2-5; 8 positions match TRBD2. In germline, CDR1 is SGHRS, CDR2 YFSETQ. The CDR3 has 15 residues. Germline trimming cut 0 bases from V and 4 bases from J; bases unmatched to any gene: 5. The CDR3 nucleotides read TGCGCCAGCAGCTTGGCCTCTACTAGCGGAGAGACCCAGTACTTC. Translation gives CASSLASTSGETQYF.

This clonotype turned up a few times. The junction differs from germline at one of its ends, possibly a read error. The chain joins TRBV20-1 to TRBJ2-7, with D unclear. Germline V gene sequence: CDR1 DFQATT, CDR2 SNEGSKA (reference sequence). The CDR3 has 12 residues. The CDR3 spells CSATTATYEQYF. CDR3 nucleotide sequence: TGCAGCGCTACCACTGCTACCTACGAGCAGTACTTC.

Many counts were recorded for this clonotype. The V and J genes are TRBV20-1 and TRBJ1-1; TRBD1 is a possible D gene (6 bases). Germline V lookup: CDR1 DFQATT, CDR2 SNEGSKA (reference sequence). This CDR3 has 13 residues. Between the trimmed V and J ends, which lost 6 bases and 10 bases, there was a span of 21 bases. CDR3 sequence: CSAREGGLIRAFF. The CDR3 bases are TGCAGTGCCCGAGAGGGGGGCTTAATAAGAGCTTTCTTT.

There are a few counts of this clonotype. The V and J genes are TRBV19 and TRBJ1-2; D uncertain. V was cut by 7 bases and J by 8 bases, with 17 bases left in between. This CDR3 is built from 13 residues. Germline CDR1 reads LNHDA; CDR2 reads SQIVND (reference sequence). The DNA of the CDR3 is TGTGCCAGTACTCCGGATTACAAACGGGGCTACACCTTC. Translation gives CASTPDYKRGYTF.

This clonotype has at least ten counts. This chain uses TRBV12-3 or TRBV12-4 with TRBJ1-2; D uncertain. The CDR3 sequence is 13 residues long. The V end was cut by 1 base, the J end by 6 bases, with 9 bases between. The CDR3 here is CASSLVVGNGYTF. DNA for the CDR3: TGTGCCAGCAGTTTAGTAGTCGGGAATGGCTACACCTTC.

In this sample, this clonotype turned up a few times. The CDR3 DNA is TGTGCCAGCAGTTACTCGAACGTCATCGGGGGCCAGGGCTACACCTTC. Translated, it gives CASSYSNVIGGQGYTF. V is TRBV6-5 and J is TRBJ1-2; tentatively, D is TRBD1 (6 bases). Germline V gene data show CDR1 as MNHEY and CDR2 as SVGAGI. Trimming left V 0 bases short and J 8 bases short, with 19 bases between. This CDR3 comprises 16 residues.

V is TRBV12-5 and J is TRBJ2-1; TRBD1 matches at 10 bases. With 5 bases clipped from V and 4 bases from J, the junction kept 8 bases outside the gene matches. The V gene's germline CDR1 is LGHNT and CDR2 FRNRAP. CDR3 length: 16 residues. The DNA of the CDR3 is TGTGCTAGTGGTATGGGGACAGGGGCCCCGTACAATGAGCAGTTCTTC. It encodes CASGMGTGAPYNEQFF.

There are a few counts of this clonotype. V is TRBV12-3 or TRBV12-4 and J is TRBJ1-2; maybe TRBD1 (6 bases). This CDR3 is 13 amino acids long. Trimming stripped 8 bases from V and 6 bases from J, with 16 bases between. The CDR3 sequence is CASALGWGHGYTF. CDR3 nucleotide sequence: TGTGCCAGCGCCCTGGGGTGGGGGCATGGCTACACCTTC.

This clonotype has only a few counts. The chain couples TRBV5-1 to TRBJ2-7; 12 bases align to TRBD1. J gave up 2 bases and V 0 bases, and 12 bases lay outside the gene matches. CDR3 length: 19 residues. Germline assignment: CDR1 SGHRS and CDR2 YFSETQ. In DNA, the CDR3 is TGCGCCAGCAGCTTGGCCGGGACAGGGGGCTTAATTCCTCCCTACGAGCAGTACTTC. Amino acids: CASSLAGTGGLIPPYEQYF.

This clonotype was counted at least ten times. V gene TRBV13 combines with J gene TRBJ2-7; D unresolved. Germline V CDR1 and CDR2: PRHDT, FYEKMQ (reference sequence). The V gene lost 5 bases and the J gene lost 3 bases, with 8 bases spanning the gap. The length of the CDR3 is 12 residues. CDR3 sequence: CASSAMGYEQYF. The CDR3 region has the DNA TGTGCCAGCAGCGCCATGGGCTACGAGCAGTACTTC.

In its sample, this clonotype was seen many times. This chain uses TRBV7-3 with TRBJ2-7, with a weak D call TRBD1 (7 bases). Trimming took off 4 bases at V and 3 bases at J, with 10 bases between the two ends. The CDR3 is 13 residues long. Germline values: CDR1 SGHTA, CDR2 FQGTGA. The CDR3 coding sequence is TGTGCCAGCAGCTATCAGGGGGGCTACGAGCAGTACTTC. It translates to CASSYQGGYEQYF. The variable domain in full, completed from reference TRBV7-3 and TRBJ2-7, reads GAGVSQTPSNKVTEKGKYVELRCDPISGHTALYWYRQSLGQGPEFLIYFQGTGAADDSGLPNDRFFAVRPEGSVSTLKIQRTERGDSAVYLCASSYQGGYEQYFGPGTRLTVT.

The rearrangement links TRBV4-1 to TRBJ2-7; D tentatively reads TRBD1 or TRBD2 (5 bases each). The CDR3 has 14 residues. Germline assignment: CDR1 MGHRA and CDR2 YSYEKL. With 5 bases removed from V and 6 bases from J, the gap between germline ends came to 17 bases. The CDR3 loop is CASSYRSGPGEQYF. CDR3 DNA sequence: TGCGCCAGCAGCTACCGTTCGGGACCGGGCGAGCAGTACTTC.

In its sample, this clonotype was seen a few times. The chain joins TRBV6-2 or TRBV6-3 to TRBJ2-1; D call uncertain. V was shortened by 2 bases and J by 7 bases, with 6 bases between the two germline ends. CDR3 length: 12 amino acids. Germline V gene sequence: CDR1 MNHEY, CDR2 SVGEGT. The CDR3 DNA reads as TGTGCCAGCAGTTACGACTCGAATGAGCAGTTCTTC. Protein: CASSYDSNEQFF.

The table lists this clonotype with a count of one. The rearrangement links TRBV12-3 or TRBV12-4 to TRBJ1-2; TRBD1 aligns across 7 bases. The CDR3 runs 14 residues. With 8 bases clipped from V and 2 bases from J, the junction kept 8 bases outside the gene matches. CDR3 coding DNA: TGTGCCAGCCACCCCGTAGGGGGCAACTATGGCTACACCTTC. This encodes CASHPVGGNYGYTF.

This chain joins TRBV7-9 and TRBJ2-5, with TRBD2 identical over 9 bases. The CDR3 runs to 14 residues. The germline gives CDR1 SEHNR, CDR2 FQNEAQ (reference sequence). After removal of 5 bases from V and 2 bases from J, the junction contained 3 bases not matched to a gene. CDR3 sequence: CASSITSGQETQYF. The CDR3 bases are TGTGCCAGCAGCATTACTAGCGGGCAAGAGACCCAGTACTTC.

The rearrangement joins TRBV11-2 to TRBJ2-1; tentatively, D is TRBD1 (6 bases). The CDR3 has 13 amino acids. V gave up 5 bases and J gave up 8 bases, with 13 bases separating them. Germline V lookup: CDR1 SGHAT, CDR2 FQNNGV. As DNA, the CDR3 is TGTGCCAGCAGCCGCGAAAACAGGGATGAGCAGTTCTTC. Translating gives CASSRENRDEQFF.

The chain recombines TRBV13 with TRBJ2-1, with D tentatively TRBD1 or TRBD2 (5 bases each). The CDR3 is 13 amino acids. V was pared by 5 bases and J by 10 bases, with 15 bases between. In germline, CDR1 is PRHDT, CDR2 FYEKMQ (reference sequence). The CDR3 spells CASSPGTGGEQFF. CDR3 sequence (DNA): TGTGCCAGCAGCCCAGGGACCGGCGGGGAGCAGTTCTTC.

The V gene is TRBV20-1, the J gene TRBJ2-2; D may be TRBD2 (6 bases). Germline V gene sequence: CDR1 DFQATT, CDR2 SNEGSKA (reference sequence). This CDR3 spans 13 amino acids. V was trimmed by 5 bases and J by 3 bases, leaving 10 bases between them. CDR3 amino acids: CSAAGSYTGELFF. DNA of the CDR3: TGCAGTGCTGCCGGGAGCTACACCGGGGAGCTGTTTTTT.

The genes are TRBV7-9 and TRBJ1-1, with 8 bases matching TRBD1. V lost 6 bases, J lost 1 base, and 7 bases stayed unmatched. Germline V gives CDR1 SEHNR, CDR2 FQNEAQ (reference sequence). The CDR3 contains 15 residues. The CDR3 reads CASSTLGQENTEAFF. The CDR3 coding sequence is TGTGCCAGCAGTACACTGGGACAGGAGAACACTGAAGCTTTCTTT.

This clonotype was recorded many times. The CDR3 nucleotides are TGTGCCAGCAGCGCGAGACAGGTGAAGAACACTGAAGCTTTCTTT. Translated, it gives CASSARQVKNTEAFF. The chain combines TRBV11-2 with TRBJ1-1; tentatively, D is TRBD1 (6 bases). CDR3 size: 15 residues. Germline CDR1 and CDR2: SGHAT and FQNNGV. V was clipped by 5 bases and J by 1 base, with 14 bases between them. Using reference TRBV11-2 and TRBJ1-1 for the parts outside the CDR3, the full variable domain is EAGVAQSPRYKIIEKRQSVAFWCNPISGHATLYWYQQILGQGPKLLIQFQNNGVVDDSQLPKDRFSAERLKGVDSTLKIQPAKLEDSAVYLCASSARQVKNTEAFFGQGTRLTVV.

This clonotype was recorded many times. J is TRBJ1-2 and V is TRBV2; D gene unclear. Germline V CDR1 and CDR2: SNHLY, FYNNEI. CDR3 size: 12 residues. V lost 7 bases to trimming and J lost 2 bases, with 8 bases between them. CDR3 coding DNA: TGTGCCAGCACGGGCGAAAACTATGGCTACACCTTC. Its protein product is CASTGENYGYTF.

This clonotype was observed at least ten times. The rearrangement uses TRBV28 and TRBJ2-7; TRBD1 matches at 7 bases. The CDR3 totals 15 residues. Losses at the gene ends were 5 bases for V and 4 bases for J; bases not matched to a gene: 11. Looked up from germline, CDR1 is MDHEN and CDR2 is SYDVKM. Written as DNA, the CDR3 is TGTGCCAGCAGTCCCTCCGGGACAGCTCATTACGAGCAGTACTTC. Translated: CASSPSGTAHYEQYF.

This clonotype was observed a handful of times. CDR3 DNA sequence: TGCAGCGCTCAGGGTTACACCGGGGAGCTGTTTTTT. This encodes CSAQGYTGELFF. The chain joins TRBV29-1 to TRBJ2-2; the D gene is possibly TRBD1 (5 bases). Germline assignment: CDR1 SQVTM and CDR2 ANQGSEA. CDR3 length equals 12 residues. With 7 bases removed from V and 3 bases from J, the gap between germline ends came to 9 bases.